The text below deals with one T cell receptor beta chain. This sample was included in a study of shared clonotypes between healthy human individuals. Study details: Contributing individuals were a couple of females and a few males aged 18 to 49.

Sequencing used immunoSEQ multiplex PCR; TCRdb keeps in-frame clones, though not all of them. Among about 2.3 million clones, 90% to 95% were seen once, and the ten largest hold about 0.39%. In the CD4+ fraction, cells were divided into CD45RA+ naive and CD45RA-negative memory subsets. The CDR3 loop spans 14 amino acids. V is TRBV21-1 and J is TRBJ2-6. TRBV21-1 is termed a pseudogene. Specimen: naive CD4+ T cells from PBMCs. Subset noted: CD45RA+ positively selected. The source is a man between 18 and 29 years old in good health. Some clones in this sample may be carry-over from other donors' samples. The CDR3 sequence: CASSKISGANVLTF. CDR3 nucleotide sequence: TGTGCCAGCAGCAAAATTTCTGGGGCCAACGTCCTGACTTTC.